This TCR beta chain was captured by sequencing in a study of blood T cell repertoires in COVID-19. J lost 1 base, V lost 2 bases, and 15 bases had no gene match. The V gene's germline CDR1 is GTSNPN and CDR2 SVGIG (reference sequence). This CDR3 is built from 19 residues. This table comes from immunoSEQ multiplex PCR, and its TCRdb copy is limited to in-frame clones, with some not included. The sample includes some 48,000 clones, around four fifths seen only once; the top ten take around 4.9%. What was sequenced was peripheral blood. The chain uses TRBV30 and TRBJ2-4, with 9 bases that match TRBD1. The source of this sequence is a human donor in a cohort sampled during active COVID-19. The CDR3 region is CAWSPVDRGWLMAKNIQYF. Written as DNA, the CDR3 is TGTGCCTGGAGTCCAGTGGACAGGGGATGGCTAATGGCCAAAAACATTCAGTACTTC.